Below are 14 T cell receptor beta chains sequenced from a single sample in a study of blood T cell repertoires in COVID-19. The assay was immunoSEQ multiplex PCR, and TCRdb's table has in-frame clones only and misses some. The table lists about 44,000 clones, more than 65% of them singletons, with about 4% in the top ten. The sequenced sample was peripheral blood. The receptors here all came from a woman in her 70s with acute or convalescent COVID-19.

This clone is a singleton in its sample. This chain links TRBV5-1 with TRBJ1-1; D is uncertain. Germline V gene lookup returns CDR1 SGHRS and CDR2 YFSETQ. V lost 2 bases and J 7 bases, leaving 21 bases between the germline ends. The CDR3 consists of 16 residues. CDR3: CASSFSPQPAGDEAFF. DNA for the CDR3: TGCGCCAGCAGCTTCTCCCCACAGCCCGCCGGGGATGAAGCTTTCTTT.

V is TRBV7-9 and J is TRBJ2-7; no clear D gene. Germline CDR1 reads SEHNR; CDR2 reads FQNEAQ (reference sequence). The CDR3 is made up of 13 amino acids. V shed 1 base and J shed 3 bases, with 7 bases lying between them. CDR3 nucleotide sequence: TGTGCCAGCAGCTTAGTCGAGGTCTACGAGCAGTACTTC. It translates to CASSLVEVYEQYF.

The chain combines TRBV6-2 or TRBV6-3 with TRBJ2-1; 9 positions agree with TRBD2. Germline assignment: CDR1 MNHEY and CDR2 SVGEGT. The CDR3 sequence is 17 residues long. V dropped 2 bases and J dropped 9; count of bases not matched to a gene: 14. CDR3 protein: CASSYLPSGVRRSEQFF. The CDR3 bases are TGTGCCAGCAGTTACCTACCTAGCGGGGTCCGACGTAGTGAGCAGTTCTTC.

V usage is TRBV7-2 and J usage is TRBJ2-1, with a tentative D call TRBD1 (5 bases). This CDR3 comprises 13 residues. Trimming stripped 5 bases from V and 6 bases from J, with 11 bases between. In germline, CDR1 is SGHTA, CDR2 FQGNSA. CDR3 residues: CASSRPQGNEQFF. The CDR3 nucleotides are TGTGCCAGCAGCCGTCCTCAGGGCAATGAGCAGTTCTTC.

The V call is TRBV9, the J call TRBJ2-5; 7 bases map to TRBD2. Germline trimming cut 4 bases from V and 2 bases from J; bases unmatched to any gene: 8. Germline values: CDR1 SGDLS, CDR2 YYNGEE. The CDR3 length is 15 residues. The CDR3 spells CASSLPGLDQETQYF. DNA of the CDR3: TGTGCCAGCAGCCTTCCCGGACTAGATCAAGAGACCCAGTACTTC.

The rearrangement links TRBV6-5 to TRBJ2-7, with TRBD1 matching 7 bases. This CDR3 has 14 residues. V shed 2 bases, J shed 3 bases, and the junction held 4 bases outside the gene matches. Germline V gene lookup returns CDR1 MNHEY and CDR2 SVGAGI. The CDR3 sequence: CASSYQGTDYEQYF. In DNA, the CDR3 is TGTGCCAGCAGTTACCAGGGGACAGACTACGAGCAGTACTTC.

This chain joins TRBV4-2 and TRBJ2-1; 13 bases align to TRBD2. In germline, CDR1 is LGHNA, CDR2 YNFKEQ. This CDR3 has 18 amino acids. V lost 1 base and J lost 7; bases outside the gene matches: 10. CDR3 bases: TGTGCCAGCAGCCAAGTTGCCGTCGGACTAGCGGGAGTGAATGAGCAGTTCTTC. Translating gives CASSQVAVGLAGVNEQFF.

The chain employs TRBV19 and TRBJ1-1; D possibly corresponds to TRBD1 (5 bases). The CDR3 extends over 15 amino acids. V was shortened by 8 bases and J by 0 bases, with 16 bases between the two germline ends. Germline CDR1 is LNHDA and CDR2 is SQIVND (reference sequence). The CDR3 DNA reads TGTGCCAGTTCTAAAGACGGGACTTTGAACACTGAAGCTTTCTTT. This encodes CASSKDGTLNTEAFF.

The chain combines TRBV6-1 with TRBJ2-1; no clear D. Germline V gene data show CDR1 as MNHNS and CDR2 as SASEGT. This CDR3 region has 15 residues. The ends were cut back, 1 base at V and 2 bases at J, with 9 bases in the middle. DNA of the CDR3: TGTGCCAGCAGTGAAGACGGTAATACCTACAATGAGCAGTTCTTC. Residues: CASSEDGNTYNEQFF.

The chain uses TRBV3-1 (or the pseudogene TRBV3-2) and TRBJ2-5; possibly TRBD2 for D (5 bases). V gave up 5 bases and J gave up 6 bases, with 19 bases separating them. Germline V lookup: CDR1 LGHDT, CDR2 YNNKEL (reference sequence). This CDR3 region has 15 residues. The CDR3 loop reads CASSFSSRDFKTQYF. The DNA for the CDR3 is TGTGCCAGCAGCTTCTCCTCGAGGGATTTTAAGACCCAGTACTTC.

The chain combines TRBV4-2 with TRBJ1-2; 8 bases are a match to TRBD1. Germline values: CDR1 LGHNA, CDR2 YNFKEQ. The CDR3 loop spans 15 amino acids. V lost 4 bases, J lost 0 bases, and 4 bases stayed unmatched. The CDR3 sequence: CASSPGQGSNYGYTF. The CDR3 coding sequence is TGTGCCAGCAGCCCAGGACAGGGTTCTAACTATGGCTACACCTTC.

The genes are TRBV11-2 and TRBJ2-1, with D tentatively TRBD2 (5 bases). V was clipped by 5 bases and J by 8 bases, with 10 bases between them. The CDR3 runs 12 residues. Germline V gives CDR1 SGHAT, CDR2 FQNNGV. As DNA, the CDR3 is TGTGCCAGCAGCCCCCGGGGAGATGAGCAGTTCTTC. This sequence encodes CASSPRGDEQFF.

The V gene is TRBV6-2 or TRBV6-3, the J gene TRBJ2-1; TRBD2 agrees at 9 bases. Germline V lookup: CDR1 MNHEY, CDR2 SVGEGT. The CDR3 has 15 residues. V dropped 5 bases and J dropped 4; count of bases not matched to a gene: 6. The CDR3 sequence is CASSISGRLYNEQFF. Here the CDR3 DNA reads TGTGCCAGCAGTATTAGCGGGAGACTGTACAATGAGCAGTTCTTC.

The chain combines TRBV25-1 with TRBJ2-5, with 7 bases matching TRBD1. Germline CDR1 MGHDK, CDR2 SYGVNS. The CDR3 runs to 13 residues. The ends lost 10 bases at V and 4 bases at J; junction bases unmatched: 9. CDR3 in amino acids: CAIQQGGRETQYF. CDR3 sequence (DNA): TGTGCCATCCAGCAAGGGGGCCGAGAGACCCAGTACTTC.